The present T cell receptor beta chain was sequenced within a study of cytomegalovirus exposure and HLA in healthy donors. General observations from the study: Data from an earlier analysis indicated that most TCR beta V segments were productive either about 87% or about 30% of the time. In all likelihood, a cluster of highly shared sequence variants was a sequencing artifact. In vitro checks showed that a few CMV-associated chains really do target CMV antigens.

To note about this clone: Antigen: not known.

PCR primers comprised 60 Vbeta and 13 Jbeta primers. Sequencing used immunoSEQ multiplex PCR; TCRdb keeps in-frame clones, though not all of them. The sample consists of some 110,000 clones, 8.5% to 10% of them appearing once. Sequencing used PBMCs. The receptor comes from a man aged 25 to 45 in good health and CMV-seronegative.

The CDR3 sequence: CASSSRLGELGTQYF. The DNA of the CDR3 is TGTGCCAGCAGCTCCCGTTTGGGCGAACTTGGTACGCAGTATTTT. The rearrangement joins TRBV7-9 to TRBJ2-3, with D uncertain. The CDR3 is made up of 15 amino acids. Trimming took off 4 bases at V and 8 bases at J, with 19 bases between the two ends. Germline values: CDR1 SEHNR, CDR2 FQNEAQ (reference sequence).